These 9 T cell receptor beta chains originate from one sample sequenced in a study of T cell changes during pregnancy in multiple sclerosis. Measured with immunoSEQ multiplex PCR; TCRdb has only the in-frame clones, and not every one. Here the sample spans some 30,000 clones, over 75% being singletons. Here the sequenced sample was CD8+ T cells from peripheral blood mononuclear cells, taken after pregnancy. These receptors were obtained from a female donor with multiple sclerosis, enrolled in a pregnancy study.

The rearrangement links TRBV7-2 to TRBJ2-2; 7 bases are a match to TRBD2. The germline gives CDR1 SGHTA, CDR2 FQGNSA. CDR3 length: 17 residues. The J segment lost 0 bases and the V segment lost 5 bases, leaving 9 bases of the junction unmatched. The CDR3 is CASSRPASGPNTGELFF. The CDR3 DNA is TGTGCCAGCAGCCGGCCGGCTAGCGGACCGAACACCGGGGAGCTGTTTTTT.

The chain recombines TRBV21-1 with TRBJ2-1; TRBD2 is taken as the D call from the table, unchecked against the DNA. TRBV21-1 is recorded as a pseudogene. This CDR3 contains 17 residues. The CDR3 region has the DNA TGTGCCAGCAGCAACTTTACTAGCGGGAGGGCCTGGGATGAGCAGTTCTTC. Its translation: CASSNFTSGRAWDEQFF.

This chain uses TRBV4-1 with TRBJ2-7; D is ambiguous. This CDR3 has 12 residues. CDR1 and CDR2 from the germline V gene are MGHRA and YSYEKL. V lost 4 bases, J lost 6 bases, and 10 bases lay in between. CDR3 amino acids: CASSRPSGEQYF. In nucleotides, the CDR3 is TGCGCCAGCAGCCGACCGTCGGGCGAGCAGTACTTC.

The rearrangement uses TRBV9 and TRBJ2-5; TRBD2 aligns across 10 bases. Germline CDR1 is SGDLS and CDR2 is YYNGEE. This CDR3 spans 17 amino acids. The V and J ends lost 3 bases and 9 bases, in that order; junction bases with no gene match: 17. The DNA of the CDR3 is TGTGCCAGCAGCGAAACCGGGACTAGCGTCCTCGAGGCGGCCCAGTACTTC. Protein sequence: CASSETGTSVLEAAQYF.

This clone was seen a handful of times. This sequence joins TRBV6-1 and TRBJ1-2; 7 bases line up with TRBD1. Germline CDR1 MNHNS, CDR2 SASEGT. The CDR3 has 13 residues. The junction had 3 bases not matched to a gene; V was cut back by 2 bases and J by 6 bases. The DNA for the CDR3 is TGTGCCAGCAGTGAATGGCAGGGGGATGGCTACACCTTC. Translating gives CASSEWQGDGYTF.

The chain employs TRBV28 and TRBJ2-7, with TRBD2 as a possible D gene (6 bases). Germline V gene lookup returns CDR1 MDHEN and CDR2 SYDVKM. Trimming took 8 bases from V and 0 from J, leaving 23 bases between them. The CDR3 is 17 residues long. CDR3 protein: CASGSRPGSPSSYEQYF. In nucleotides, the CDR3 is TGTGCCAGCGGAAGCCGCCCCGGGAGCCCAAGCTCCTACGAGCAGTACTTC. The entire variable domain, with the rest obtained from reference TRBV28 and TRBJ2-7, is as follows: DVKVTQSSRYLVKRTGEKVFLECVQDMDHENMFWYRQDPGLGLRLIYFSYDVKMKEKGDIPEGYSVSREKKERFSLILESASTNQTSMYLCASGSRPGSPSSYEQYFGPGTRLTVT.

The chain recombines TRBV7-8 with TRBJ2-7, with D possibly TRBD2 on 5 matching bases. Deletions cut 5 bases from V and 0 bases from J, with 14 bases between. Germline assignment: CDR1 SGHVS and CDR2 FQNEAQ. This CDR3 comprises 15 residues. CDR3 in DNA: TGTGCCAGCAGCCTTGATCTGGACTCCTCCTACGAGCAGTACTTC. Protein product: CASSLDLDSSYEQYF.

This clone was recorded once. This chain links TRBV10-3 with TRBJ1-3, with a possible D match to TRBD1 (5 bases). The ends were cut back, 1 base at V and 2 bases at J, with 6 bases in the middle. The length of the CDR3 is 14 residues. CDR1 and CDR2 from the germline V gene are ENHRY and SYGVKD. CDR3 in amino acids: CAISELGPGNTIYF. Here the CDR3 DNA reads TGTGCCATCAGTGAGTTGGGGCCTGGAAACACCATATATTTT.

The chain has TRBV30 and TRBJ1-4; 8 bases map to TRBD1. The CDR3 totals 15 residues. Germline V gives CDR1 GTSNPN, CDR2 SVGIG (reference sequence). With 2 bases clipped from V and 6 bases from J, the junction kept 8 bases outside the gene matches. CDR3 in amino acids: CAWSPGTGPDEKLFF. CDR3 DNA: TGTGCCTGGAGTCCAGGGACAGGTCCTGATGAAAAACTGTTTTTT.